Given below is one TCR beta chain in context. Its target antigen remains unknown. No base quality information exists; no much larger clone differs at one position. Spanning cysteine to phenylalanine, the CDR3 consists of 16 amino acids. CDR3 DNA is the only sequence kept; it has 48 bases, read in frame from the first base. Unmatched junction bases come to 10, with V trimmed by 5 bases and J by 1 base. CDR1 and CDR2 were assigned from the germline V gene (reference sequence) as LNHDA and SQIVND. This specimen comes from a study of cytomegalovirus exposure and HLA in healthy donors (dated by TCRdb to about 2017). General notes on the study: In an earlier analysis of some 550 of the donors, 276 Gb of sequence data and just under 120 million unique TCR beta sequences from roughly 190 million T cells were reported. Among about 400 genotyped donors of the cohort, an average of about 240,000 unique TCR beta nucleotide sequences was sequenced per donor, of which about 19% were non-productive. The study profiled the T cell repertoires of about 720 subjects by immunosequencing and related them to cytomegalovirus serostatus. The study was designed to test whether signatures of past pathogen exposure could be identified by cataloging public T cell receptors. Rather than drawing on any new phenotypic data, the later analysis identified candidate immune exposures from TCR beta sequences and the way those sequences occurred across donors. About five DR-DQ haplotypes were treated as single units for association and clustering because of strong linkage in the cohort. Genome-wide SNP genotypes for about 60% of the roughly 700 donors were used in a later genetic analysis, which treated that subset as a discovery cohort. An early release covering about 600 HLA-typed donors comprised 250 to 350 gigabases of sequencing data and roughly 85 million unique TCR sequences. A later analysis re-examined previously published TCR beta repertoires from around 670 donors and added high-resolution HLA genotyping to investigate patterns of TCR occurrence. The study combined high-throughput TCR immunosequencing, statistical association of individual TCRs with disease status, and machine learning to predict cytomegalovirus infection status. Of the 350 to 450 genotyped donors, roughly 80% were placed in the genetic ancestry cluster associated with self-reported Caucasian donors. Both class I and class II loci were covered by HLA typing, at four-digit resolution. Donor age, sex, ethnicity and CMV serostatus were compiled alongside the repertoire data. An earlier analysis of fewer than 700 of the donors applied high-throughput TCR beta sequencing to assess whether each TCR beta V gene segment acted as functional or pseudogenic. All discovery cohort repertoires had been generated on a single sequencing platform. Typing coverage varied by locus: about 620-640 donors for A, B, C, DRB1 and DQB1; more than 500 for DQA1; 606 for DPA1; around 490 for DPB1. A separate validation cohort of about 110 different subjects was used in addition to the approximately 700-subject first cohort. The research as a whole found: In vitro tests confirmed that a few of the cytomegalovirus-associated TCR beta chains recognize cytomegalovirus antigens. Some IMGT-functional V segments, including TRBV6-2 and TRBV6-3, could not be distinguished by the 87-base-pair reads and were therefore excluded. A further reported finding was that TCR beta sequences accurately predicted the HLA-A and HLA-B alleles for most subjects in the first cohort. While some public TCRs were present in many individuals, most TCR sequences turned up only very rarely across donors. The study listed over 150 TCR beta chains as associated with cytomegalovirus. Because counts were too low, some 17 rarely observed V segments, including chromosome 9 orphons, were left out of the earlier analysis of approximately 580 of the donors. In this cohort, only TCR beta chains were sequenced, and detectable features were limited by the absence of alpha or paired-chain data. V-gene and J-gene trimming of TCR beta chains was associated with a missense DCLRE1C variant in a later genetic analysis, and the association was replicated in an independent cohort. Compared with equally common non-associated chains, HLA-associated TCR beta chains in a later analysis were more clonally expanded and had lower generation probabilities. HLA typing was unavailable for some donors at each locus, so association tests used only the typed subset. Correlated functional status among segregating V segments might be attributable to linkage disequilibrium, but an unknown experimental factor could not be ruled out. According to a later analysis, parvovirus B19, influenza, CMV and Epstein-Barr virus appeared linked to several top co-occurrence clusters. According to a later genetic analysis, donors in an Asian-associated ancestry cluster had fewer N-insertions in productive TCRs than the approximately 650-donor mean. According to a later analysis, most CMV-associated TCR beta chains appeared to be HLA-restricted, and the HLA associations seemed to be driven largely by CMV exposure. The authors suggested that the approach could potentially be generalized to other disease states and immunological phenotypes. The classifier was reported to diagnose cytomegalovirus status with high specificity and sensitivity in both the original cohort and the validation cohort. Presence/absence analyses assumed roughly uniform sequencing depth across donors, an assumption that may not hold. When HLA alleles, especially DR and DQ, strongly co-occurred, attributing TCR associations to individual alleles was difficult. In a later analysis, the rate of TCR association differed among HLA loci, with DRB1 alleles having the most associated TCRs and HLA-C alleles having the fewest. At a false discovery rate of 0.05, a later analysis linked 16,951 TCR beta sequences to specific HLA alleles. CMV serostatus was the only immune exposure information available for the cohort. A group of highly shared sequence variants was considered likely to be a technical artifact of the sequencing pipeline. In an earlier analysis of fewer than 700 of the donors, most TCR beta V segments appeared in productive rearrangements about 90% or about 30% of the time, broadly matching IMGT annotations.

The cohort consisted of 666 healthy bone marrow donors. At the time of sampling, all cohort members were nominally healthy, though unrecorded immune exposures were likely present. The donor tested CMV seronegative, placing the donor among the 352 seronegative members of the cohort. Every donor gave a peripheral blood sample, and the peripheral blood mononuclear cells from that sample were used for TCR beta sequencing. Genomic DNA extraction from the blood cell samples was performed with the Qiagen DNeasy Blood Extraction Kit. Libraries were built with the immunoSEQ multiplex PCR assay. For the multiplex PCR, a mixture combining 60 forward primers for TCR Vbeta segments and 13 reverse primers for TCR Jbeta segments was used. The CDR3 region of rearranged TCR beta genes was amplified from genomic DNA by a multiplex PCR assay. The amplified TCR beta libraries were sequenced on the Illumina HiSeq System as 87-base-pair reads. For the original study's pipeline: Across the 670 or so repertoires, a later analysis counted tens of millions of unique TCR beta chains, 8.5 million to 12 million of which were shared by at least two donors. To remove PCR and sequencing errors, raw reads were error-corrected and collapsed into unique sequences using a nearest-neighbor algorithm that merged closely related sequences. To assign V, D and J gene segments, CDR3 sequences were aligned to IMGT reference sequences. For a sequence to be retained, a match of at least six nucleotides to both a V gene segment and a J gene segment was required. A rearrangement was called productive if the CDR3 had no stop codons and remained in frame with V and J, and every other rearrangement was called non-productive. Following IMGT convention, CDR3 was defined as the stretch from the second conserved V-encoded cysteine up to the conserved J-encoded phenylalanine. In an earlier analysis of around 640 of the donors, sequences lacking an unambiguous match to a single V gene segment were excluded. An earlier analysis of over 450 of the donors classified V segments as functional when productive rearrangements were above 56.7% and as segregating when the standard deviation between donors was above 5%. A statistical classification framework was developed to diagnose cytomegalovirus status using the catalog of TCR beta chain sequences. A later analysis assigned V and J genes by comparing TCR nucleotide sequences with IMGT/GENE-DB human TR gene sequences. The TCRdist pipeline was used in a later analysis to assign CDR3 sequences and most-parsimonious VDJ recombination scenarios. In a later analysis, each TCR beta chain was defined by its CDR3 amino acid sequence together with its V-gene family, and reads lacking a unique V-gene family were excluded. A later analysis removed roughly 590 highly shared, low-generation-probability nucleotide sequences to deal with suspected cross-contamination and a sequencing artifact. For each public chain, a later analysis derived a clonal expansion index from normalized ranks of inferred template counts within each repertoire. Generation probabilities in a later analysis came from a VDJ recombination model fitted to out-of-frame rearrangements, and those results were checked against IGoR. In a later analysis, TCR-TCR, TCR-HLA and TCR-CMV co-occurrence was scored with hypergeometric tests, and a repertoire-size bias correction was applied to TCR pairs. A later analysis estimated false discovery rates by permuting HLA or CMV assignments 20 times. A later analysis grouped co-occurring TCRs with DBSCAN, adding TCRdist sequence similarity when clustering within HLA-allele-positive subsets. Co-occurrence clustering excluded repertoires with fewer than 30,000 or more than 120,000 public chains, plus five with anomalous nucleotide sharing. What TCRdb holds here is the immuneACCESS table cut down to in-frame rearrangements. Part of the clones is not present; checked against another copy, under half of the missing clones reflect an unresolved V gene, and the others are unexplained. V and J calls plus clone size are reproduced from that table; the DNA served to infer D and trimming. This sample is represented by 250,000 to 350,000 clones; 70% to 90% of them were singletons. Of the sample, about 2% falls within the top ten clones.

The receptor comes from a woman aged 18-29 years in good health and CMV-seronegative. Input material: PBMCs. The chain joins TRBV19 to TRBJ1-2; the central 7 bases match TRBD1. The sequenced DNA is TGTGCCAGTAGTTACCTACCGGGACAGCTTAACTATGGCTACACCTTC. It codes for CASSYLPGQLNYGYTF.